Below are 20 T cell receptor beta chains sequenced from a single sample in a study of blood T cell repertoires in COVID-19. The assay was immunoSEQ multiplex PCR, and TCRdb's table has in-frame clones only and misses some. The table includes under 300,000 clones, around 90% detected once. The sequenced material came from PBMCs or T cells enriched from blood (not recorded which). The receptors originated from a woman between 40 and 50 years old with acute COVID-19.

V is TRBV19 and J is TRBJ1-2; 10 bases agree with TRBD1. J lost 3 bases, V lost 5 bases, and 3 bases had no gene match. CDR3 length: 14 amino acids. Germline CDR1 and CDR2: LNHDA and SQIVND (reference sequence). The CDR3 loop is CASSGTGEYYGYTF. The CDR3 DNA follows: TGTGCCAGTAGTGGGACAGGGGAGTACTATGGCTACACCTTC.

This clone was seen once. The V gene is TRBV15, the J gene TRBJ2-7, with TRBD2 matching 9 bases. The V gene end was trimmed by 0 bases and the J gene end by 6 bases; junction bases not matched to a gene: 6. The CDR3 runs to 15 residues. From germline, CDR1 is LNHNV and CDR2 YYDKDF (reference sequence). CDR3 nucleotides: TGTGCCACCAGCAGAGATAGGGCGGGGGGGCGCGAGCAGTACTTC. It translates to CATSRDRAGGREQYF.

The chain employs TRBV12-3 or TRBV12-4 and TRBJ2-7; 7 bases map to TRBD1. The CDR3 is 13 amino acids. Germline trimming cut 6 bases from V and 2 bases from J; bases unmatched to any gene: 4. CDR3 sequence: CASRSGTAYEQYF. The CDR3 region has the DNA TGTGCCAGCAGGTCCGGGACAGCCTACGAGCAGTACTTC.

Worth noting for this clone: Other DNA variants within this sample encode the same CDR3. This chain joins TRBV18 and TRBJ1-5, with D possibly matching TRBD1 (5 bases). Trimming pared 6 bases from V and 1 base from J, leaving 10 bases between. Germline-derived CDR1 and CDR2 are KGHSH and LQKENI. The CDR3 extends over 14 amino acids. The CDR3 DNA is TGTGCCAGCTCCCGGGGGGGGAGCAATCAGCCCCAGCATTTT. Protein sequence: CASSRGGSNQPQHF.

CDR3: CASSLDPGSTDTQYF. The CDR3 DNA is TGTGCCAGCAGCTTGGATCCAGGAAGCACAGATACGCAGTATTTT. The chain combines TRBV5-4 with TRBJ2-3; D remains ambiguous. The CDR3 covers 15 residues. Germline V gene lookup returns CDR1 SGHNT and CDR2 YYREEE (reference sequence). Trimming removed 0 bases at V and 0 bases at J, with 8 bases between.

The chain uses TRBV2 and TRBJ2-5; 9 nucleotides align to TRBD2. This CDR3 has 15 residues. Trimming cost V 4 bases and J 6 bases; bases outside gene matches: 9. Germline CDR1 is SNHLY and CDR2 is FYNNEI. The CDR3 bases are TGTGCCAGCAGTGGGGGCGGACTAGCGTTGAAGACCCAGTACTTC. Its translation is CASSGGGLALKTQYF.

This chain connects TRBV27 to TRBJ1-2; 9 bases line up with TRBD1. V lost 6 bases to trimming and J lost 7 bases; unmatched junction nucleotides: 9. Looked up from germline, CDR1 is MNHEY and CDR2 is SMNVEV (reference sequence). The CDR3 spans 14 residues. CDR3 residues: CASSQGQGIGGYTF. CDR3 bases: TGTGCCAGCAGCCAGGGACAGGGTATTGGTGGCTACACCTTC.

The V and J genes are TRBV7-3 and TRBJ2-5; maybe TRBD2 (6 bases). Germline loops: CDR1 SGHTA, CDR2 FQGTGA. This CDR3 spans 15 amino acids. Trimming cost V 0 bases and J 5 bases, with 13 bases left between them. CDR3 sequence (DNA): TGTGCCAGCAGCTTAACGGGGACTTTCGGGGAGACCCAGTACTTC. Amino acids: CASSLTGTFGETQYF.

The chain combines TRBV5-3 with TRBJ1-2, with D unclear. TRBV5-3 is treated as an ORF (open reading frame) with a function not yet certain. Trimming took 4 bases from V and 7 from J, leaving 14 bases between them. The CDR3 extends over 13 amino acids. As DNA, the CDR3 is TGTGCCAGAAGCACTAGGTGCGGAGTTGGCTACACCTTC. This codes for CARSTRCGVGYTF.

The genes are TRBV2 and TRBJ2-7; maybe TRBD2 (8 bases). V lost 4 bases, J lost 6 bases, and 22 bases lay in between. The CDR3 covers 16 residues. The germline V gene encodes CDR1 SNHLY and CDR2 FYNNEI. The CDR3 sequence: CASSAGGSGSTLEQYF. CDR3 coding DNA: TGTGCCAGCAGTGCAGGGGGAAGCGGGAGCACTCTCGAGCAGTACTTC.

The chain is built from TRBV6-6 and TRBJ1-2, with a tentative D call TRBD1 (5 bases). The CDR3 length is 13 residues. Germline V gives CDR1 MNHNY, CDR2 SVGAGI (reference sequence). V was clipped by 7 bases and J by 3 bases, with 12 bases between them. Here the CDR3 DNA reads TGTGCCAGCACCCCTACAGGAGACTATGGCTACACCTTC. Amino acid sequence: CASTPTGDYGYTF.

The gene calls are TRBV24-1 and TRBJ2-1, with 7 bases fitting TRBD2. The germline gives CDR1 KGHDR, CDR2 SFDVKD. V was clipped by 8 bases and J by 9 bases; unmatched bases: 9. This CDR3 contains 13 residues. The CDR3 DNA reads TGTGCCACCACCCAGCGGGATCGTAGTGAGCAGTTCTTC. Amino acid sequence: CATTQRDRSEQFF.

The chain has TRBV2 and TRBJ1-1; D ambiguous. V lost 10 bases to trimming and J lost 0 bases, with 12 bases between them. This CDR3 has 13 residues. CDR1 and CDR2 from the germline V gene are SNHLY and FYNNEI. The DNA of the CDR3 is TGTGCCACTTACCGCTCAGTGAACACTGAAGCTTTCTTT. Encoded protein: CATYRSVNTEAFF.

V usage is TRBV28 and J usage is TRBJ1-2, with D perhaps matching TRBD1 (5 bases). Trimming took 1 base from V and 4 from J, leaving 10 bases between them. Germline-derived CDR1 and CDR2 are MDHEN and SYDVKM. The CDR3 has 14 amino acids. The CDR3: CASSLLPGGYGYTF. As DNA, the CDR3 is TGTGCCAGCAGTTTATTACCCGGGGGCTATGGCTACACCTTC.

This clone was found a few times. This sequence joins TRBV7-9 and TRBJ2-7; D possibly corresponds to TRBD2 (5 bases). Germline V gene data show CDR1 as SEHNR and CDR2 as FQNEAQ (reference sequence). The CDR3 loop spans 12 amino acids. V lost 4 bases and J lost 7, with 11 bases in between. The CDR3 region is CASSYSAGEQYF. The DNA of the CDR3 is TGTGCCAGCAGCTATAGTGCGGGTGAGCAGTACTTC.

V gene TRBV6-5 combines with J gene TRBJ1-2; 8 bases align to TRBD1. Germline V gives CDR1 MNHEY, CDR2 SVGAGI. Trimming cost V 7 bases and J 6 bases; bases outside gene matches: 4. This CDR3 spans 12 amino acids. CDR3 DNA sequence: TGTGCCAGCATTCGACAGGGGAATGGCTACACCTTC. It codes for CASIRQGNGYTF.

The CDR3 nucleotides are TGTGCCAGTAGTATTTTATCGGGACAGAACAATGAGCAGTTCTTC. Translation gives CASSILSGQNNEQFF. This rearrangement joins TRBV19 to TRBJ2-1; 7 bases agree with TRBD1. The V and J ends lost 3 bases and 5 bases, in that order; junction bases with no gene match: 7. Germline CDR1 LNHDA, CDR2 SQIVND (reference sequence). The CDR3 is 15 residues long.

The CDR3 coding sequence is TGTGCCAGCAGCTTGCGACAGCCAAGCTCCTACGAGCAGTACTTC. It is translated as CASSLRQPSSYEQYF. The gene calls are TRBV5-5 and TRBJ2-7, with D possibly being TRBD1 (5 bases). The CDR3 is made up of 15 amino acids. Germline V gene lookup returns CDR1 SGHKS and CDR2 YYEKEE (reference sequence). Trimming shortened V by 1 base and J by 0 bases, and 11 bases separated the two germline ends. The entire variable domain, with the rest obtained from reference TRBV5-5 and TRBJ2-7, is as follows: DAGVTQSPTHLIKTRGQQVTLRCSPISGHKSVSWYQQVLGQGPQFIFQYYEKEERGRGNFPDRFSARQFPNYSSELNVNALLLGDSALYLCASSLRQPSSYEQYFGPGTRLTVT.

V is TRBV7-9 and J is TRBJ1-2; maybe TRBD1 (5 bases). The CDR3 sequence is 13 residues long. V shed 5 bases and J shed 4 bases, with 11 bases lying between them. Germline V gives CDR1 SEHNR, CDR2 FQNEAQ (reference sequence). CDR3 in amino acids: CASSKGLLYGYTF. CDR3 in DNA: TGTGCCAGCAGCAAGGGACTGCTCTATGGCTACACCTTC.

The CDR3 sequence: CASSYSRGGGYGYTF. The CDR3 DNA reads as TGTGCCAGCAGTTACTCGAGGGGGGGCGGCTATGGCTACACCTTC. The gene calls are TRBV6-5 and TRBJ1-2; weak D call: TRBD1 (6 bases). Germline CDR1 and CDR2: MNHEY and SVGAGI. Trimming shortened V by 0 bases and J by 4 bases, and 12 bases separated the two germline ends. There are 15 residues in the CDR3.